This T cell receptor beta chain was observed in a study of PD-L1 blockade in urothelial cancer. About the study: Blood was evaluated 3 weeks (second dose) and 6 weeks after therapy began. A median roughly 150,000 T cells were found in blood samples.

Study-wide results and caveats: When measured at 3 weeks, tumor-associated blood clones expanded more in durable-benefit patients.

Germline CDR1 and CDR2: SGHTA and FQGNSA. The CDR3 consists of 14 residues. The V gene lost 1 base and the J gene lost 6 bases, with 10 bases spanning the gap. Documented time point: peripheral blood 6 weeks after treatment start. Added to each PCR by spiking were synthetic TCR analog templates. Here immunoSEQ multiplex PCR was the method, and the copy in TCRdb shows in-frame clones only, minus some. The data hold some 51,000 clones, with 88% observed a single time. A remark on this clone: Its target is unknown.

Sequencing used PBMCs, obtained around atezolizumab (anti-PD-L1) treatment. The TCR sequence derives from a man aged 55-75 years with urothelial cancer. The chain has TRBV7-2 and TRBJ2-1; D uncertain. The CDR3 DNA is TGTGCCAGCAGCTTAGTTCCCTTTCTCAATGAGCAGTTCTTC. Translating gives CASSLVPFLNEQFF.